This entry lists 28 T cell receptor beta chains sequenced from one sample in a study of blood T cells in healthy people across ages. Primed by a sample-barcoded 5' primer and a J-beta primer mix, a second PCR proceeded for about 6 to 11 cycles. One entry per CDR3 protein results from TCRdb running MiXCR on the 5' RACE reads. The table has hundreds of thousands of distinct CDR3 sequences, roughly 26% seen once. Input material: blood. The source is a woman aged 80 or older in good health.

This clonotype has ten or more counts. This chain links TRBV11-2 with TRBJ2-1; a weak D match, TRBD2 (6 bases). The CDR3 loop spans 16 amino acids. Trimming stripped 2 bases from V and 2 bases from J, with 13 bases between. Per the germline V gene, CDR1 is SGHAT and CDR2 is FQNNGV. The CDR3 spells CASSLSGGVPYNEQFF. In DNA, the CDR3 is TGTGCCAGCAGCTTAAGTGGCGGGGTTCCCTACAATGAGCAGTTCTTC.

Comments on this clonotype: A clone one base away is much larger, so this may be a read error. This sequence joins TRBV20-1 and TRBJ1-2, with D tentatively TRBD1 (5 bases). Germline assignment: CDR1 DFQATT and CDR2 SNEGSKA (reference sequence). The CDR3 runs 17 residues. V dropped 0 bases and J dropped 4 bases, with 21 bases sitting between them. The CDR3 loop reads CSARDFQEQTGSYGYTF. CDR3 DNA sequence: TGCAGTGCTAGAGATTTTCAGGAACAAACAGGAAGCTATGGCTACACCTTC.

This clonotype was seen repeatedly, ten times or more. The chain links TRBV21-1 to TRBJ2-3; the table calls TRBD2, which could not be checked here. TRBV21-1 is an annotated pseudogene. The CDR3 has 17 residues. The CDR3 protein is CASSGRTSGGFTDTQYF. In DNA, the CDR3 is TGTGCCAGCAGCGGCCGGACTAGCGGGGGATTCACAGATACGCAGTATTTT.

On this clonotype: Being one base from a much bigger clone, this may be a read error. The V gene is TRBV12-3 or TRBV12-4, the J gene TRBJ2-7; 8 bases line up with TRBD2. CDR3 length: 14 amino acids. V dropped 4 bases and J dropped 7; count of bases not matched to a gene: 9. The DNA of the CDR3 is TGTGCCAGCAGTTCGTCCGGGGGGGGGAATGAGCAGTACTTC. This translates into CASSSSGGGNEQYF.

As to this clonotype: A much larger clone is a single base away; this may be a read error. The chain joins TRBV20-1 to TRBJ1-2, with unresolved D. The CDR3 runs to 12 residues. CDR1 is DFQATT, CDR2 SNEGSKA, per germline (reference sequence). V was trimmed by 8 bases and J by 5 bases, leaving 15 bases between them. The CDR3 DNA reads as TGCAGTACTCTGAGGAGACCTTATGGCTACACCTTC. Translation: CSTLRRPYGYTF.

V gene TRBV9 combines with J gene TRBJ2-1; 9 bases agree with TRBD2. Germline trimming cut 4 bases from V and 8 bases from J; bases unmatched to any gene: 7. This CDR3 has 14 amino acids. Per germline, CDR1 SGDLS and CDR2 YYNGEE. Written as DNA, the CDR3 is TGTGCCAGCAGCAGTAGCGGGAGACCGGATGAGCAGTTCTTC. Encoded protein: CASSSSGRPDEQFF.

The table lists this clonotype with a few counts. This sequence joins TRBV21-1 and TRBJ2-3; the table gives TRBD1 as D, unverified against the DNA. TRBV21-1 is a listed pseudogene. CDR3 length: 11 amino acids. The CDR3: CAPPGIDTQYF. The CDR3 DNA is TGTGCCCCCCCGGGGATAGATACGCAGTATTTT.

This clonotype was detected ten times or more. V usage is TRBV6-5 and J usage is TRBJ2-4; TRBD2 agrees at 9 bases. Germline CDR1 reads MNHEY; CDR2 reads SVGAGI. CDR3 length: 18 amino acids. V was pared by 0 bases and J by 9 bases, with 15 bases of the junction left unmatched. The DNA of the CDR3 is TGTGCCAGCAGTTACTCGTCCGTCGGCGGGGGGGCCGCAGTCATTCAGTACTTC. Residues: CASSYSSVGGGAAVIQYF.

As concerns this clonotype: With a much larger clone just one base away, this may be a read error. The V and J genes are TRBV6-2 or TRBV6-3 and TRBJ1-5; D is unresolved. Per germline, CDR1 MNHEY and CDR2 SVGEGT. The CDR3 has 13 amino acids. The CDR3: CASSLNVNQPRHF. The CDR3 nucleotides are TGTGCCAGCAGTTTGAACGTGAACCAGCCCCGGCATTTT.

This clonotype has just a few counts. CDR3 residues: CAWGGVNEQYF. The CDR3 bases are TGTGCCTGGGGTGGGGTGAATGAGCAGTACTTC. V is TRBV30 and J is TRBJ2-5, with no clear D. Trimming cost V 5 bases and J 11 bases, with 15 bases left between them. Germline V CDR1 and CDR2: GTSNPN, SVGIG (reference sequence). The CDR3 is 11 amino acids.

As for this clonotype: Possible read error: a much larger clone is one base away. This chain connects TRBV20-1 to TRBJ2-1; perhaps TRBD1 as D (6 bases). The CDR3 covers 14 residues. Germline CDR1 reads DFQATT; CDR2 reads SNEGSKA (reference sequence). V lost 3 bases and J lost 10, with 19 bases in between. CDR3 sequence: CSASTIGQSYEQFF. CDR3 nucleotide sequence: TGCAGTGCTAGTACGATTGGACAGAGCTACGAGCAGTTCTTC.

This clonotype came up many times. V is TRBV7-2 and J is TRBJ2-4, with TRBD2 as a possible D gene (6 bases). CDR3 length: 14 residues. Looked up from germline, CDR1 is SGHTA and CDR2 is FQGNSA. V shed 4 bases and J shed 3 bases, with 10 bases lying between them. The CDR3 DNA follows: TGTGCCAGCAGCTCCACGGGACTCAAAAACATTCAGTACTTC. This sequence encodes CASSSTGLKNIQYF. Complete variable domain (other parts from reference TRBV7-2 and TRBJ2-4): GAGVSQSPSNKVTEKGKDVELRCDPISGHTALYWYRQSLGQGLEFLIYFQGNSAPDKSGLPSDRFSAERTGGSVSTLTIQRTQQEDSAVYLCASSSTGLKNIQYFGAGTRLSVL.

There are many counts of this clonotype. The rearrangement links TRBV29-1 to TRBJ2-3; D remains ambiguous. Looked up from germline, CDR1 is SQVTM and CDR2 is ANQGSEA. The CDR3 covers 14 residues. Trimming took off 5 bases at V and 0 bases at J, with 12 bases between the two ends. In DNA form, the CDR3 reads TGCAGCGTTATACAATTACTAAGCACAGATACGCAGTATTTT. Protein product: CSVIQLLSTDTQYF.

This clonotype was recorded at least ten times. The J gene is TRBJ2-6, the V gene TRBV4-2, with 8 positions matching TRBD1. CDR1 LGHNA and CDR2 YNFKEQ come from the germline V gene. This CDR3 comprises 19 residues. The trim removed 1 base at V and 0 bases at J, leaving 8 bases unmatched. The CDR3 region is CASSQGLTGASSGANVLTF. CDR3 nucleotide sequence: TGTGCCAGCAGCCAAGGCCTGACAGGGGCCAGCTCTGGGGCCAACGTCCTGACTTTC.

The V and J genes are TRBV7-9 and TRBJ2-5, with a tentative D call TRBD2 (6 bases). V lost 1 base and J 0 bases, leaving 12 bases between the germline ends. The CDR3 spans 16 residues. CDR1 is SEHNR, CDR2 FQNEAQ, per germline (reference sequence). CDR3 amino acids: CASSLGGGVHQETQYF. CDR3 DNA: TGTGCCAGCAGCTTAGGTGGCGGGGTGCACCAAGAGACCCAGTACTTC.

The sample holds a few counts of this clonotype. This chain links TRBV20-1 with TRBJ1-4, with 9 bases identical to TRBD1. The junction had 6 bases not matched to a gene; V was cut back by 0 bases and J by 4 bases. CDR1 DFQATT and CDR2 SNEGSKA come from the germline V gene (reference sequence). This CDR3 has 16 amino acids. Here the CDR3 reads CSARDTGTGINEKLFF. As DNA, the CDR3 is TGCAGTGCTAGAGATACCGGGACAGGGATTAATGAAAAACTGTTTTTT.

This clonotype was observed a handful of times. The chain combines TRBV11-2 with TRBJ2-3; 12 bases line up with TRBD2. Trimming removed 5 bases from V and 0 bases from J; junction bases left unmatched: 9. Germline CDR1 is SGHAT and CDR2 is FQNNGV. This CDR3 contains 18 residues. This chain's CDR3 is CASSAPITSGGSTDTQYF. The CDR3 DNA is TGTGCCAGCAGCGCGCCGATTACTAGCGGGGGGAGCACAGATACGCAGTATTTT.

Many counts were recorded for this clonotype. The CDR3 protein is CASHSRSASSYNEQFF. As DNA, the CDR3 is TGTGCCAGCCATTCCCGGTCCGCCAGCTCCTACAATGAGCAGTTCTTC. The genes are TRBV7-9 and TRBJ2-1; D gene uncertain. From germline, CDR1 is SEHNR and CDR2 FQNEAQ (reference sequence). Trimming removed 8 bases from V and 0 bases from J, with 17 bases in between. CDR3 size: 16 residues.

The chain combines TRBV7-2 with TRBJ2-2; D not resolved. Germline V gives CDR1 SGHTA, CDR2 FQGNSA. The V end was cut by 5 bases, the J end by 7 bases, with 8 bases between. The CDR3 sequence is 12 residues long. CDR3 loop: CASSPELGELFF. For the CDR3, the DNA is TGTGCCAGCAGCCCCGAACTCGGGGAGCTGTTTTTT. Full variable domain (outside the CDR3, taken from reference TRBV7-2 and TRBJ2-2): GAGVSQSPSNKVTEKGKDVELRCDPISGHTALYWYRQSLGQGLEFLIYFQGNSAPDKSGLPSDRFSAERTGGSVSTLTIQRTQQEDSAVYLCASSPELGELFFGEGSRLTVL.

This clonotype was counted a few times. The V call is TRBV4-3, the J call TRBJ1-1, with 7 bases that match TRBD1. The CDR3 covers 14 residues. CDR1 and CDR2 (germline): LGHNA, YSLEER. Trimming at V came to 1 base and at J to 10 bases, leaving 9 bases not matched to a gene. Here the CDR3 DNA reads TGCGCCAGCAGCCAAGTCACAGGGGAAGGTGGAGCTTTCTTT. It is translated as CASSQVTGEGGAFF.

This clonotype was counted ten times or more. The rearrangement uses TRBV6-5 and TRBJ1-2, with a tentative D call TRBD1 (5 bases). Germline V lookup: CDR1 MNHEY, CDR2 SVGAGI. CDR3 size: 15 residues. V gave up 4 bases and J gave up 0 bases, with 12 bases separating them. In nucleotides, the CDR3 is TGTGCCAGCAGTTTCAAAGACAGACCTAACTATGGCTACACCTTC. Translating gives CASSFKDRPNYGYTF.

This clonotype was seen a handful of times. The V and J genes are TRBV24-1 and TRBJ2-1, with D possibly called TRBD1 or TRBD2 (5 bases each). The CDR3 sequence is 14 residues long. Per germline, CDR1 KGHDR and CDR2 SFDVKD. Trimming shortened V by 6 bases and J by 5 bases, and 13 bases separated the two germline ends. CDR3 in amino acids: CATSTGPGDNEQFF. CDR3 DNA: TGTGCCACCAGTACAGGCCCCGGGGACAATGAGCAGTTCTTC.

This clonotype has ten or more counts. The rearrangement links TRBV20-1 to TRBJ2-7; the D gene is possibly TRBD2 (6 bases). CDR3 size: 13 residues. Germline V gene data show CDR1 as DFQATT and CDR2 as SNEGSKA (reference sequence). V lost 3 bases to trimming and J lost 5 bases, with 14 bases between them. This chain's CDR3 is CSASRRGYNEQYF. The CDR3 coding sequence is TGCAGTGCTAGTAGACGGGGGTATAACGAGCAGTACTTC.

This clonotype showed up many times. The rearrangement links TRBV6-5 to TRBJ2-1, with TRBD1 matching over 9 bases. Germline CDR1 is MNHEY and CDR2 is SVGAGI. Trimming removed 6 bases from V and 2 bases from J; junction bases left unmatched: 2. The CDR3 spans 14 residues. CDR3: CASRTGGAYNEQFF. The CDR3 DNA follows: TGTGCCAGCAGAACAGGGGGCGCCTACAATGAGCAGTTCTTC.

This clonotype was counted only a few times. This chain connects TRBV5-6 to TRBJ2-7; weak D call: TRBD2 (5 bases). Looked up from germline, CDR1 is SGHDT and CDR2 is YYEEEE. The CDR3 extends over 15 amino acids. The V end lost 4 bases, the J end lost 6 bases, and 20 bases lay between the germline ends. The CDR3 protein is CASSPSTFGVGEQYF. CDR3 sequence (DNA): TGTGCCAGCAGCCCATCTACCTTCGGGGTAGGCGAGCAGTACTTC. Looking up the rest from reference TRBV5-6 and TRBJ2-7 gives the full variable domain: DAGVTQSPTHLIKTRGQQVTLRCSPKSGHDTVSWYQQALGQGPQFIFQYYEEEERQRGNFPDRFSGHQFPNYSSELNVNALLLGDSALYLCASSPSTFGVGEQYFGPGTRLTVT.

This clonotype has a count of ten or more. The chain uses TRBV6-2 or TRBV6-3 and TRBJ2-1, with TRBD2 matching 12 bases. Trimming at V came to 10 bases and at J to 10 bases, leaving 11 bases not matched to a gene. CDR1 is MNHEY, CDR2 SVGEGT, per germline. The CDR3 consists of 14 residues. The DNA for the CDR3 is TGTGCCACCCTGCCTAGCGGGGGGGCCCGGGAGCAGTTCTTC. Translation gives CATLPSGGAREQFF.

This clonotype was picked up many times. J is TRBJ2-1 and V is TRBV4-3, with a tentative D call TRBD2 (7 bases). The V gene lost 3 bases and the J gene lost 6 bases, with 24 bases spanning the gap. CDR1 is LGHNA, CDR2 YSLEER, per germline. CDR3 size: 18 residues. In DNA, the CDR3 is TGCGCCAGCAGCCAGAGGGTTTTAAGGGGGGGGCCCGTCAATGAGCAGTTCTTC. It codes for CASSQRVLRGGPVNEQFF.

This clonotype was counted at least ten times. This chain joins TRBV27 and TRBJ2-3; 9 bases are shared with TRBD2. Germline loops: CDR1 MNHEY, CDR2 SMNVEV (reference sequence). The length of the CDR3 is 15 residues. Trimming cost V 4 bases and J 5 bases; bases outside gene matches: 7. This CDR3 reads CASSSAGGPGDTQYF. DNA of the CDR3: TGTGCCAGCAGTTCGGCGGGGGGGCCGGGAGATACGCAGTATTTT.